This TCR beta chain was documented in a study of blood T cell repertoires in COVID-19. At the level of the study: Nucleic acid was either cDNA or gDNA, and it came from T cells, B-cell-depleted T cells, or PBMCs.

CDR3 length: 13 residues. V gave up 7 bases and J gave up 7 bases; unmatched junction bases: 5. As originally analysed: Nucleated cell number was recorded as an estimate derived from reference gene primer amplification. The method was immunoSEQ multiplex PCR; TCRdb's version includes in-frame clones alone and lacks a portion of them. The V and J calls and the clone size are those of that table, but D and trimming were determined from the DNA. The data show some 400,000 clones, around 90% seen once. This clone was seen repeatedly, ten times or more. The sample carries other DNA sequences with the same CDR3.

The sequence was collected from a man aged 18 to 30 with active or convalescent COVID-19. The rearrangement joins TRBV12-3 or TRBV12-4 to TRBJ2-2; 8 positions match TRBD2. Sequences were obtained from peripheral blood. The CDR3 sequence is CASIRRGGGELFF. The DNA of the CDR3 is TGTGCCAGCATCCGTCGGGGGGGCGGGGAGCTGTTTTTT.